This T cell receptor (beta chain) derives from a study of blood T cells in healthy people across ages. Primers used in a second PCR of about 6 to 11 cycles were a sample-barcoded 5' primer and a J-beta primer mix. TCRdb re-called the 5' RACE reads with MiXCR, one entry per CDR3 protein. The profile shows 1.5 million to 2 million distinct CDR3 sequences, around 35% of them singletons. Trimming removed 1 base at V and 0 bases at J, with 13 bases between. CDR3 length equals 17 residues. Germline CDR1 MGHRA, CDR2 YSYEKL. This chain joins TRBV4-1 and TRBJ1-5, with D maybe TRBD1 (6 bases). The material sequenced was blood. This TCR was recovered from a young woman in good health. CDR3 in DNA: TGCGCCAGCAGCCAAGTGACAGGACAAACTAGCAATCAGCCCCAGCATTTT. It specifies CASSQVTGQTSNQPQHF.